This TCR beta chain was sequenced during a study of shared clonotypes between healthy human individuals. This clone has ten or more counts. The CDR3 has 15 residues. V gave up 6 bases and J gave up 4 bases; unmatched junction bases: 6. Germline V gene data show CDR1 as SGHTA and CDR2 as FQGNSA. Each sample came from a Caucasian adult donor living in Nashville, Tennessee. Each unsorted sample relied on about 90 million PBMCs as its source of genomic DNA. Assay execution proceeded at the deep level. Every subset had its genomic DNA shared out evenly among several immunoSEQ plates. Clones were sequenced by immunoSEQ multiplex PCR, and TCRdb holds only the in-frame ones, with some missing. The data hold 400,000 to 500,000 clones, with around 80% observed a single time.

The chain uses TRBV7-2 and TRBJ2-1; TRBD2 matches at 10 bases. The TCR was taken from a woman in her forties in good health. Some clones in this sample may be carry-over from other donors' samples. Sequenced material: PBMCs. The CDR3, as DNA: TGTGCCAGCAGAGCGGGGACTAGCGAATACAATGAGCAGTTCTTC. Protein sequence: CASRAGTSEYNEQFF.